The 21 T cell receptor beta chains listed next were all sequenced from one sample in a study of long-term antiretroviral therapy in people with HIV (dated by TCRdb to 2022 to 2024). The immunoSEQ hsTCRB v3.0 assay was used at survey level resolution to sequence the TRB variable region. The source is immuneACCESS, and TCRdb retained only in-frame sequences with V and J called. Part of the clones is not carried over; for the studies checked, unresolved V genes explain less than half of this, and the remainder is unexplained. The sample table contains fewer than 30,000 clones; only one count was recorded for 86% of them. The top ten hold around 4.8% of the sample. This specimen consisted of unsorted PBMCs, obtained more than 2.6 years after starting antiretroviral therapy. The receptors were sampled from a man between 40 and 49 years old with HIV.

The chain carries TRBV6-5 and TRBJ1-1, with D maybe TRBD1 (5 bases). CDR3 length: 13 residues. In germline, CDR1 is MNHEY, CDR2 SVGAGI. Trimming removed 6 bases from V and 1 base from J, with 9 bases in between. The CDR3 DNA sequence: TGTGCCAGCAGGAAAACAGGGAACACTGAAGCTTTCTTT. It translates to CASRKTGNTEAFF.

This chain joins TRBV2 and TRBJ2-5; TRBD1 agrees at 12 bases. CDR3 length: 15 amino acids. V was pared by 4 bases and J by 5 bases, with 5 bases of the junction left unmatched. Per the germline V gene, CDR1 is SNHLY and CDR2 is FYNNEI. CDR3 bases: TGTGCCAGCAGTGTGGGACAGGGGGCTTGGGAGACCCAGTACTTC. Its translation is CASSVGQGAWETQYF.

The chain links TRBV5-5 to TRBJ2-7; 7 positions agree with TRBD1. Per the germline V gene, CDR1 is SGHKS and CDR2 is YYEKEE (reference sequence). The CDR3 sequence is 12 residues long. Trimming removed 4 bases from V and 13 bases from J; junction bases left unmatched: 11. This chain's CDR3 is CASSAYRDRKYF. The CDR3 region has the DNA TGTGCCAGCAGCGCATACCGGGACAGAAAATACTTC.

The chain combines TRBV15 with TRBJ1-1, with unresolved D. Germline values: CDR1 LNHNV, CDR2 YYDKDF (reference sequence). V shed 0 bases and J shed 3 bases, with 17 bases lying between them. The CDR3 extends over 17 amino acids. CDR3 amino acids: CATSREAQFGSHTEAFF. CDR3 sequence (DNA): TGTGCCACCAGCAGAGAGGCACAGTTCGGGTCCCACACTGAAGCTTTCTTT.

The rearrangement uses TRBV1 and TRBJ1-5; the table's D gene call, TRBD1, was not cross checked with the DNA. TRBV1 is termed a pseudogene. CDR3 length equals 17 residues. CDR3 coding DNA: TGCACCAGCAGCCAAGATTCCAACAGGGAACCCAATCAGCCCCAGCATTTT. Amino acids: CTSSQDSNREPNQPQHF.

This clone was observed a handful of times. This chain joins TRBV7-9 and TRBJ1-2; D perhaps matches TRBD1 (5 bases). This CDR3 is 16 amino acids long. V dropped 4 bases and J dropped 5 bases, with 20 bases sitting between them. Germline CDR1 SEHNR, CDR2 FQNEAQ (reference sequence). CDR3 loop: CASSSPRQMPPYGYTF. CDR3 in DNA: TGTGCCAGCAGCTCCCCCCGACAGATGCCCCCTTATGGCTACACCTTC.

The chain employs TRBV28 and TRBJ1-1; D gene unclear. This CDR3 contains 16 residues. Deletions cut 4 bases from V and 4 bases from J, with 19 bases between. Germline loops: CDR1 MDHEN, CDR2 SYDVKM. CDR3 bases: TGTGCCAGCAGTTCCACACCGGAGCGAAGGGTCACTGAAGCTTTCTTT. Its translation is CASSSTPERRVTEAFF.

This clone was seen a single time. The rearrangement joins TRBV6-4 to TRBJ2-3; D unclear. CDR1 and CDR2 (germline): MRHNA, SNTAGT. This CDR3 is built from 14 residues. Trimming took off 6 bases at V and 1 base at J, with 11 bases between the two ends. The CDR3 protein is CASRTQSGTDTQYF. CDR3 in DNA: TGTGCCAGCAGGACACAGTCGGGCACAGATACGCAGTATTTT.

The table lists this clone with a few counts. The chain carries TRBV4-2 and TRBJ2-7; D is ambiguous. Germline CDR1 reads LGHNA; CDR2 reads YNFKEQ. V was cut by 0 bases and J by 6 bases, with 9 bases left in between. The CDR3 contains 13 residues. The CDR3 here is CASSQERTFEQYF. In nucleotides, the CDR3 is TGTGCCAGCAGCCAAGAACGGACGTTCGAGCAGTACTTC.

V and J are TRBV7-9 and TRBJ1-1, with 8 bases fitting TRBD1. The V segment lost 5 bases and the J segment 3 bases; nucleotides outside the gene matches: 14. Germline values: CDR1 SEHNR, CDR2 FQNEAQ (reference sequence). This CDR3 has 17 amino acids. DNA for the CDR3: TGTGCCAGCAGCCAGGGGGCCTTGGGAGGGCGAGACACTGAAGCTTTCTTT. Amino acid sequence: CASSQGALGGRDTEAFF. The entire variable domain, with the rest obtained from reference TRBV7-9 and TRBJ1-1, is as follows: DTGVSQNPRHKITKRGQNVTFRCDPISEHNRLYWYRQTLGQGPEFLTYFQNEAQLEKSRLLSDRFSAERPKGSFSTLEIQRTEQGDSAMYLCASSQGALGGRDTEAFFGQGTRLTVV.

The chain joins TRBV2 to TRBJ2-7, with 9 bases identical to TRBD2. The germline V gene has CDR1 SNHLY and CDR2 FYNNEI. The ends lost 2 bases at V and 3 bases at J; junction bases unmatched: 5. The CDR3 spans 15 residues. CDR3 DNA sequence: TGTGCCAGCAGTGAATGGACTAGCGTGGGCTACGAGCAGTACTTC. Encoded protein: CASSEWTSVGYEQYF. Complete variable domain (other parts from reference TRBV2 and TRBJ2-7): EPEVTQTPSHQVTQMGQEVILRCVPISNHLYFYWYRQILGQKVEFLVSFYNNEISEKSEIFDDQFSVERPDGSNFTLKIRSTKLEDSAMYFCASSEWTSVGYEQYFGPGTRLTVT.

This clone appeared once. The rearrangement joins TRBV20-1 to TRBJ1-1; D is unclear. The CDR3 consists of 11 residues. Trimming took off 6 bases at V and 5 bases at J, with 10 bases between the two ends. Germline V gene sequence: CDR1 DFQATT, CDR2 SNEGSKA (reference sequence). CDR3 loop: CSAGEFTEAFF. CDR3 nucleotide sequence: TGCAGTGCCGGGGAATTTACTGAAGCTTTCTTT.

The chain links TRBV7-3 to TRBJ2-7; TRBD1 matches at 9 bases. The CDR3 is 14 residues long. V lost 4 bases, J lost 6 bases, and 7 bases stayed unmatched. CDR1 SGHTA and CDR2 FQGTGA come from the germline V gene. The CDR3 sequence: CASSSTGGRSEQYF. The CDR3 DNA follows: TGTGCCAGCAGCTCGACAGGGGGAAGGAGCGAGCAGTACTTC.

CDR3: CASSAAGSSYEQYF. In DNA, the CDR3 is TGTGCCAGCAGTGCGGCGGGGAGCTCCTACGAGCAGTACTTC. The gene calls are TRBV25-1 and TRBJ2-7; D is possibly TRBD2 (6 bases). Germline V gene data show CDR1 as MGHDK and CDR2 as SYGVNS. Trimming removed 4 bases from V and 0 bases from J, with 10 bases in between. The CDR3 contains 14 residues.

The CDR3 region has the DNA TGTGCCATGTCTCAGGGATCCTATAATTCACCCCTCCACTTT. It is translated as CAMSQGSYNSPLHF. The chain is built from TRBV10-3 and TRBJ1-6; D possibly corresponds to TRBD1 (5 bases). Germline V gives CDR1 ENHRY, CDR2 SYGVKD. CDR3 size: 14 residues. V lost 9 bases and J 1 base, leaving 10 bases between the germline ends.

This chain connects TRBV2 to TRBJ2-7; the D call may be TRBD1 or TRBD2 (6 bases each). This CDR3 has 17 amino acids. CDR1 and CDR2 (germline): SNHLY, FYNNEI. V was cut by 1 base and J by 5 bases, with 21 bases left in between. The CDR3 loop reads CASSEGGGWGRGDEQYF. In DNA form, the CDR3 reads TGTGCCAGCAGTGAAGGGGGTGGGTGGGGAAGGGGGGACGAGCAGTACTTC.

The chain uses TRBV5-1 and TRBJ1-2; 9 bases agree with TRBD1. The CDR3 totals 16 residues. Per the germline V gene, CDR1 is SGHRS and CDR2 is YFSETQ. The V and J ends lost 4 bases and 8 bases, in that order; junction bases with no gene match: 15. CDR3 loop: CASSGGATGGAGGYTF. DNA for the CDR3: TGCGCCAGCAGCGGGGGGGCCACAGGGGGCGCAGGAGGCTACACCTTC.

The V and J genes are TRBV6-1 and TRBJ1-2; D is unclear. V lost 3 bases and J lost 4, with 3 bases in between. CDR1 and CDR2 (germline): MNHNS, SASEGT. This CDR3 has 11 residues. CDR3 residues: CASSDSYGYTF. The CDR3, as DNA: TGTGCCAGCAGTGACAGCTATGGCTACACCTTC.

This clone was counted a few times. The chain joins TRBV19 to TRBJ1-5; TRBD1 might be the D (5 bases). Deletions cut 3 bases from V and 4 bases from J, with 13 bases between. CDR1 is LNHDA, CDR2 SQIVND, per germline (reference sequence). CDR3 length equals 15 residues. The CDR3 spells CASSINVGGNQPQHF. The DNA for the CDR3 is TGTGCCAGTAGTATTAACGTCGGGGGAAATCAGCCCCAGCATTTT.

V and J are TRBV7-2 and TRBJ2-3, with D possibly being TRBD1 or TRBD2 (6 bases each). The V gene lost 4 bases and the J gene lost 10 bases, with 21 bases spanning the gap. Germline CDR1 and CDR2: SGHTA and FQGNSA. The CDR3 is 15 residues long. CDR3 nucleotides: TGTGCCAGCAGCTGGGTGGAGGGGGGAGGCGGGCCGCAGTATTTT. Amino acids: CASSWVEGGGGPQYF.

The rearrangement joins TRBV5-6 to TRBJ2-3; a possible D gene is TRBD2 (5 bases). Trimming pared 4 bases from V and 6 bases from J, leaving 18 bases between. CDR1 and CDR2 (germline): SGHDT, YYEEEE. This CDR3 is 15 amino acids long. The CDR3 DNA reads TGTGCCAGCAGCCGCGGACTTGACGAGTACGATACGCAGTATTTT. Its protein is CASSRGLDEYDTQYF.